The 3 T cell receptor beta chains below were found in one sample sequenced in a study of response to subunit inactivated influenza vaccine. TCRdb passed the RT-PCR reads through MiXCR, listing each CDR3 protein once. The data show about 540,000 distinct CDR3 sequences, around 25% seen once. These same data were also listed under a study on T cells expressing NK-cell markers. Per that paper: UMI-tagged 5'RACE template switching yielded the TCR beta cDNA.

The sequencing here drew on CD4+ T cells sorted from PBMCs, taken roughly 12 days after vaccination. These receptors all come from a man between 45 and 60 years old who received an inactivated influenza vaccine.

J is TRBJ2-1 and V is TRBV15, with TRBD2 identical over 8 bases. This CDR3 is built from 15 residues. The trim removed 2 bases at V and 5 bases at J, leaving 5 bases unmatched. The germline V gene has CDR1 LNHNV and CDR2 YYDKDF (reference sequence). In DNA form, the CDR3 reads TGTGCCACCAGCAGAAGAGCGGGAGTGAACAATGAGCAGTTCTTC. It encodes CATSRRAGVNNEQFF.

A few counts support this clonotype. The chain combines TRBV20-1 with TRBJ2-1; 8 bases match TRBD2. CDR3 length: 15 residues. The ends lost 2 bases at V and 4 bases at J; junction bases unmatched: 7. Germline V gene sequence: CDR1 DFQATT, CDR2 SNEGSKA (reference sequence). DNA of the CDR3: TGCAGTGCTAGAAAAACGGGGGGGATTTACAATGAGCAGTTCTTC. Translated: CSARKTGGIYNEQFF.

The CDR3 loop reads CASRGRPLNTGELFF. The CDR3 coding sequence is TGTGCCAGCAGGGGACGGCCCTTAAACACCGGGGAGCTGTTTTTT. This chain joins TRBV12-3 or TRBV12-4 and TRBJ2-2; D is tentatively TRBD1 or TRBD2 (5 bases each). The CDR3 length is 15 residues. V gave up 6 bases and J gave up 2 bases, with 13 bases separating them.